This T cell receptor beta chain was sequenced during a study of T cell repertoires in cytomegalovirus infection. Background on the study: Public TCR beta signatures indicated both CMV infection and matching HLA type.

This CDR3 contains 17 residues. Per the germline V gene, CDR1 is DFQATT and CDR2 is SNEGSKA (reference sequence). V lost 5 bases to trimming and J lost 0 bases; unmatched junction nucleotides: 13. Study findings and constraints: Cumulative frequency (of public TCR beta family members) identified carriers of CMV plus the relevant HLA. HLA-C-restricted CMV clonotypes gave the most frequent clonotype in two of eight donors.

From the reads, TCRdb called clonotypes with MiXCR, one entry per CDR3 protein. The table shows roughly 250,000 distinct CDR3 sequences, with roughly an eighth occurring only once. For this clonotype: Its target is unknown.

The V and J genes are TRBV20-1 and TRBJ1-5; 7 nucleotides line up with TRBD1. Material: PBMCs. The sequence was collected from a human donor in good health (CMV status not recorded). Some clones in this sample may be carry-over from other donors' samples. The CDR3 bases are TGCAGTGCTTCTAACTTCCGGGACAGCTATAGCAATCAGCCCCAGCATTTT. Protein product: CSASNFRDSYSNQPQHF.